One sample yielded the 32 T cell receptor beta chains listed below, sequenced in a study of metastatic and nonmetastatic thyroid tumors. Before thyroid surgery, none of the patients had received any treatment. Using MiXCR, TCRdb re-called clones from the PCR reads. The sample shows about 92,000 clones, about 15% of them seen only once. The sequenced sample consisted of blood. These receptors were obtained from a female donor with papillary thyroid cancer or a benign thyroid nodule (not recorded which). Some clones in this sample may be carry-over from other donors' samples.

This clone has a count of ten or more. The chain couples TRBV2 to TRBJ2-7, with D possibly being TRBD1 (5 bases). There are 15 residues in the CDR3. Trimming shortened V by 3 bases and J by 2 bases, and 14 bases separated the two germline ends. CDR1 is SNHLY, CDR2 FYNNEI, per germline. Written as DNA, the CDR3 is TGTGCCAGCAGTGATTCAGGGAAATGGCCCTACGAGCAGTACTTC. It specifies CASSDSGKWPYEQYF.

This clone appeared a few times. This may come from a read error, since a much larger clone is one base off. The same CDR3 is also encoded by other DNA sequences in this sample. The CDR3 reads CASSLLGGVTDTQYF. Written as DNA, the CDR3 is TGTGCCAGCAGTCTCTTGGGTGGTGTCACAGATACGCAGTATTTT. The chain recombines TRBV27 with TRBJ2-3; D is undetermined. With 5 bases removed from V and 2 bases from J, the gap between germline ends came to 14 bases. This CDR3 spans 15 amino acids. CDR1 is MNHEY and CDR2 is SMNVEV in the germline V gene (reference sequence).

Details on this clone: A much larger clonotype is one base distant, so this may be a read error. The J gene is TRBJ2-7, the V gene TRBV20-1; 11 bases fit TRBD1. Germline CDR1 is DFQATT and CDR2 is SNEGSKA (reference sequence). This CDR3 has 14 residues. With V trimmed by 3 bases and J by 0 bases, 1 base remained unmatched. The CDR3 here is CSASGTGGSYEQYF. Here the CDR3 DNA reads TGCAGTGCTAGTGGGACAGGGGGCTCCTACGAGCAGTACTTC.

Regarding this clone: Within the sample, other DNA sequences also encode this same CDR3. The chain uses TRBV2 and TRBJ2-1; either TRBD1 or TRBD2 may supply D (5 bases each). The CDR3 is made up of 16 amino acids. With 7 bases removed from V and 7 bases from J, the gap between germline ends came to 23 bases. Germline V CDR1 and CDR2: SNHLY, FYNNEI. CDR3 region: CASTMGPGGGRNEQFF. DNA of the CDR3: TGTGCCAGCACCATGGGGCCGGGTGGAGGACGTAATGAGCAGTTCTTC.

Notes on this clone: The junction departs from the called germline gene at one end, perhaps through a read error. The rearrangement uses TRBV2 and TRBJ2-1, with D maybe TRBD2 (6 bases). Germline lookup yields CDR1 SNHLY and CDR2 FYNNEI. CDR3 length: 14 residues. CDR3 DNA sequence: TGTGCCAGCGGTGAAAGCGGGCCCTACAATAAGCAGTTCTTC. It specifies CASGESGPYNKQFF.

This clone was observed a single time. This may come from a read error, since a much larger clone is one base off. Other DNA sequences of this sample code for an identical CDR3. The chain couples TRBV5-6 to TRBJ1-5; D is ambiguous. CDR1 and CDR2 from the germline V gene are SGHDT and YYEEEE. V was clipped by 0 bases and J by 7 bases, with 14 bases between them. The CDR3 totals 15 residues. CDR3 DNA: TGTGCCAGCAGCTTGGGGTGGGGTAAGAGCCAGCCCCAGCATTTT. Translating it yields CASSLGWGKSQPQHF.

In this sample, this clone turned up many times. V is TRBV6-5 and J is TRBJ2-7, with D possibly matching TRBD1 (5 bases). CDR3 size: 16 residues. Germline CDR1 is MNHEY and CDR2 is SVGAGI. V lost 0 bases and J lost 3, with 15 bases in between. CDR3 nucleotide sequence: TGTGCCAGCAGTTACTCGCGACAGCCCTCCCACTACGAGCAGTACTTC. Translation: CASSYSRQPSHYEQYF.

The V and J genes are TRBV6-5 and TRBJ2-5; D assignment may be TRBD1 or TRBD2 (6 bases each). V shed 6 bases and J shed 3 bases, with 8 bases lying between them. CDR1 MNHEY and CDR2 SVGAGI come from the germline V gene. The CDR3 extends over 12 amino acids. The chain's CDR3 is CASRRGEETQYF. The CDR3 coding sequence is TGTGCCAGCAGGAGGGGGGAAGAGACCCAGTACTTC.

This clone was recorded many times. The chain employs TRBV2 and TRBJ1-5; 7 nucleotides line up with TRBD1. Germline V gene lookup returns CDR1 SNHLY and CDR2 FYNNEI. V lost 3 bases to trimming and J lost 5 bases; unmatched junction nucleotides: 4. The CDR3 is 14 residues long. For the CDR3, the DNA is TGTGCCAGCAGTGATAAGGACAGGCATCAGCCCCAGCATTTT. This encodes CASSDKDRHQPQHF. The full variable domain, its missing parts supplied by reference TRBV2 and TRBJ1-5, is EPEVTQTPSHQVTQMGQEVILRCVPISNHLYFYWYRQILGQKVEFLVSFYNNEISEKSEIFDDQFSVERPDGSNFTLKIRSTKLEDSAMYFCASSDKDRHQPQHFGDGTRLSIL.

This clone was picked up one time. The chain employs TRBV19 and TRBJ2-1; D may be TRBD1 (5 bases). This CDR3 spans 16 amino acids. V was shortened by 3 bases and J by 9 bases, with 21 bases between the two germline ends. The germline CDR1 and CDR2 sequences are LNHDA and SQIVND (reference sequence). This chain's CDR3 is CASSMWLGRAVAEQFF. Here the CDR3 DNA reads TGTGCCAGTAGTATGTGGCTTGGCAGGGCAGTCGCTGAGCAGTTCTTC. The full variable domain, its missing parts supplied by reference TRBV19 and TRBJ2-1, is DGGITQSPKYLFRKEGQNVTLSCEQNLNHDAMYWYRQDPGQGLRLIYYSQIVNDFQKGDIAEGYSVSREKKESFPLTVTSAQKNPTAFYLCASSMWLGRAVAEQFFGPGTRLTVL.

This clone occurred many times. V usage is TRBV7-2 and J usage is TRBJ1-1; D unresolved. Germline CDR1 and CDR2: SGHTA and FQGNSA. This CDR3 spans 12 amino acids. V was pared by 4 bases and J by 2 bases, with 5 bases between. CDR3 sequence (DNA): TGTGCCAGCAGCTCCTCAAACACTGAAGCTTTCTTT. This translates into CASSSSNTEAFF.

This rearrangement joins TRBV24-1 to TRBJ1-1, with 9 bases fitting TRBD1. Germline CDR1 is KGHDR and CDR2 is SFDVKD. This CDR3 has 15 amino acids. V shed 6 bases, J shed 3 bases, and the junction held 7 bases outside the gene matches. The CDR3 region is CATSYSRTGDTEAFF. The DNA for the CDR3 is TGTGCCACCAGTTATTCCCGGACAGGGGACACTGAAGCTTTCTTT.

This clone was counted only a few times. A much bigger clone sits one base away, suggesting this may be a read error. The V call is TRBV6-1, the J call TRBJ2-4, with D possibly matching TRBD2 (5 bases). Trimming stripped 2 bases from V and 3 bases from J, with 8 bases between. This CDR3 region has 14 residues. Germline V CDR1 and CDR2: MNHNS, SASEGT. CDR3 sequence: CASSESLDKNIQYF. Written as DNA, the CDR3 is TGTGCCAGCAGTGAATCACTAGACAAAAACATTCAGTACTTC.

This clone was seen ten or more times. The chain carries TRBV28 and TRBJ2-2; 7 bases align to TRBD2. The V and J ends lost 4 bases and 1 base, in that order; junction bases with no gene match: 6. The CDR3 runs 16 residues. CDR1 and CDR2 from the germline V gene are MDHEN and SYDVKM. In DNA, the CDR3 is TGTGCCAGCAGTTCGGGCGCGGGGGTGAACACCGGGGAGCTGTTTTTT. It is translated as CASSSGAGVNTGELFF. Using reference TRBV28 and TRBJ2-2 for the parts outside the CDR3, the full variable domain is DVKVTQSSRYLVKRTGEKVFLECVQDMDHENMFWYRQDPGLGLRLIYFSYDVKMKEKGDIPEGYSVSREKKERFSLILESASTNQTSMYLCASSSGAGVNTGELFFGEGSRLTVL.

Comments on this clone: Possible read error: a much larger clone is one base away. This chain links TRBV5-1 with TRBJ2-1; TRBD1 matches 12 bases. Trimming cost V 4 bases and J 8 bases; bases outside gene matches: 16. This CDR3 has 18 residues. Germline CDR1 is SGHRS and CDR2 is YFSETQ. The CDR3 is CASSLHWGTGGKVDEQFF. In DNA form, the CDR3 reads TGCGCCAGCAGCCTGCATTGGGGGACAGGGGGCAAAGTCGATGAGCAGTTCTTC.

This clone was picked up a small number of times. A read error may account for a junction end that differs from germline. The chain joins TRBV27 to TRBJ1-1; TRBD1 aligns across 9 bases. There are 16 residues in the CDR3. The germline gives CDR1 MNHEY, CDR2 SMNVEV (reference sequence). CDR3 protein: CTSSPRDRDCNTEAFF. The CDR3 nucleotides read TGCACCAGCAGTCCCCGGGACAGGGACTGTAACACTGAAGCTTTCTTT.

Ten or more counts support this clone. In DNA form, the CDR3 reads TGTGCCAGCACCCGGACATCCGAGCAGTACTTC. The encoded protein is CASTRTSEQYF. This chain links TRBV2 with TRBJ2-7, with a weak D call TRBD1 (5 bases). V was cut by 7 bases and J by 6 bases, with 10 bases left in between. The CDR3 is 11 residues long. Germline CDR1 reads SNHLY; CDR2 reads FYNNEI.

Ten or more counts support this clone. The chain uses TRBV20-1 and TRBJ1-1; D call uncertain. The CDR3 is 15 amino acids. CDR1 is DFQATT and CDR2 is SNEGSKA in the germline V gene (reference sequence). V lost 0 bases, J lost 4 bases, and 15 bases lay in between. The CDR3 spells CSARDHEPTLTEAFF. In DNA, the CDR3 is TGCAGTGCTAGAGATCACGAACCGACTCTCACTGAAGCTTTCTTT.

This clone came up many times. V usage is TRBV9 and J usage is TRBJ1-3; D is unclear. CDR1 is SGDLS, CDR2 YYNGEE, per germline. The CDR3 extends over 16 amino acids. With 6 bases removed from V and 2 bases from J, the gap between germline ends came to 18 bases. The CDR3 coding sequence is TGTGCCAGCACCCCCGAGAGGGCGGTCACTGGAAACACCATATATTTT. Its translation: CASTPERAVTGNTIYF.

The CDR3 reads CASSYSDRGVYGYTF. CDR3 DNA: TGTGCCAGCAGTTACTCGGACAGGGGGGTCTATGGCTACACCTTC. The chain couples TRBV6-5 to TRBJ1-2; the match to TRBD1 covers 10 bases. CDR3 length: 15 amino acids. The ends lost 0 bases at V and 4 bases at J; junction bases unmatched: 2. CDR1 and CDR2 from the germline V gene are MNHEY and SVGAGI.

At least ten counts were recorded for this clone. Here the CDR3 reads CASTKGALGEYGYTF. CDR3 coding DNA: TGTGCCAGCACAAAAGGGGCACTAGGAGAGTATGGCTACACCTTC. The V gene is TRBV6-2 or TRBV6-3, the J gene TRBJ1-2; maybe TRBD1 (5 bases). V lost 7 bases and J 5 bases, leaving 20 bases between the germline ends. This CDR3 is 15 amino acids long. Germline assignment: CDR1 MNHEY and CDR2 SVGEGT.

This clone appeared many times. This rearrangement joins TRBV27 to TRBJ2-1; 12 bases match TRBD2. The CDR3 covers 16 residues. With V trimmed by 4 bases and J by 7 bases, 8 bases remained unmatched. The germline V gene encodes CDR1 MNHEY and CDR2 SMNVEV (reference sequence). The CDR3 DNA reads TGTGCCAGCAGTTATCCCCCCGGACTAGCGGGAAATGAGCAGTTCTTC. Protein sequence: CASSYPPGLAGNEQFF.

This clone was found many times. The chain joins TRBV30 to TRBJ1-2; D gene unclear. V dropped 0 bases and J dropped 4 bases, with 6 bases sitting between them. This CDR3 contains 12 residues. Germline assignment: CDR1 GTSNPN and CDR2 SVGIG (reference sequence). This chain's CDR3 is CAWSVGGYGYTF. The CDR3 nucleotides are TGTGCCTGGAGTGTAGGTGGCTATGGCTACACCTTC.

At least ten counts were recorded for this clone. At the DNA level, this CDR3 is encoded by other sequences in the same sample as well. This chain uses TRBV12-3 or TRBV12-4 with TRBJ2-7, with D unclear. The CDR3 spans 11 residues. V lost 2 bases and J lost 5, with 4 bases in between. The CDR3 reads CASSLTHEQYF. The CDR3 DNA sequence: TGTGCCAGCAGTTTAACTCACGAGCAGTACTTC.

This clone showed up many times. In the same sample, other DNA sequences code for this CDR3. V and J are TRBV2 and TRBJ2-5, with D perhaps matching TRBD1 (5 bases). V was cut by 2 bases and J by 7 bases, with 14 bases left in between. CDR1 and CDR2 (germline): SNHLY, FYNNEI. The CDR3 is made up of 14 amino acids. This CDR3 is CASSERTPLGTQYF. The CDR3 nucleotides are TGTGCCAGCAGTGAAAGGACACCCTTAGGGACCCAGTACTTC.

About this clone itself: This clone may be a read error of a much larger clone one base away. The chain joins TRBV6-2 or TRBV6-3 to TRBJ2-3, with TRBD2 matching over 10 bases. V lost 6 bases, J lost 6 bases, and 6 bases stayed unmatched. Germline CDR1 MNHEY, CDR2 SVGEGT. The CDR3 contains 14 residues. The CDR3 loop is CASRRPSGGDTQYF. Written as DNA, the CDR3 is TGTGCCAGCAGGCGACCTAGCGGGGGTGATACGCAGTATTTT.

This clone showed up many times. The CDR3 DNA is TGTGCCAGCAGTTACGGCGCTACGGGGTATGGCTACACCTTC. Translated: CASSYGATGYGYTF. The chain couples TRBV6-5 to TRBJ1-2; D gene uncertain. V shed 2 bases and J shed 5 bases, with 12 bases lying between them. This CDR3 has 14 amino acids. Looked up from germline, CDR1 is MNHEY and CDR2 is SVGAGI.

The CDR3 DNA follows: TGCGCCAGCAGCCTCAGCGGGTTCCAAGAGACCCAGTACTTC. Amino acid sequence: CASSLSGFQETQYF. The chain links TRBV4-1 to TRBJ2-5; a weak D match, TRBD2 (6 bases). With 4 bases removed from V and 1 base from J, the gap between germline ends came to 10 bases. The CDR3 loop spans 14 amino acids. Germline CDR1 MGHRA, CDR2 YSYEKL.

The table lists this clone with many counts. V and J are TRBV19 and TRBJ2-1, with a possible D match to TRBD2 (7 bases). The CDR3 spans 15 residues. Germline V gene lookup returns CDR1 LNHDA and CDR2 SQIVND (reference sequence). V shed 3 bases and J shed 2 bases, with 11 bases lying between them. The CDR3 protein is CASSIWGGAYNEQFF. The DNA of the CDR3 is TGTGCCAGTAGTATTTGGGGGGGCGCCTACAATGAGCAGTTCTTC. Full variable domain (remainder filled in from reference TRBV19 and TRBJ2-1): DGGITQSPKYLFRKEGQNVTLSCEQNLNHDAMYWYRQDPGQGLRLIYYSQIVNDFQKGDIAEGYSVSREKKESFPLTVTSAQKNPTAFYLCASSIWGGAYNEQFFGPGTRLTVL.

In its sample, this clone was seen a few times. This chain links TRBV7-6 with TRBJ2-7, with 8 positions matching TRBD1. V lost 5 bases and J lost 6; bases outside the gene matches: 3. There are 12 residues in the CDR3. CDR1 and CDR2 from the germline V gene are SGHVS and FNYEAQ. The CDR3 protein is CASSPTGGEQYF. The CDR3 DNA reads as TGTGCCAGCAGCCCTACAGGGGGCGAGCAGTACTTC.

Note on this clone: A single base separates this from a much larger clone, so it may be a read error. The CDR3 nucleotides are TGTGACAGCAGTGGCCGGACTAGCGGGGGGGCGGGAGATACGCAGTATTTT. Its translation is CDSSGRTSGGAGDTQYF. This chain uses TRBV25-1 with TRBJ2-3, with TRBD2 matching 15 bases. The CDR3 is made up of 17 amino acids. The germline V gene encodes CDR1 MGHDK and CDR2 SYGVNS. Complete variable domain (other parts from reference TRBV25-1 and TRBJ2-3): EADIYQTPRYLVIGTGKKITLECSQTMGHDKMYWYQQDPGMELHLIHYSYGVNSTEKGDLSSESTVSRIRTEHFPLTLESARPSHTSQYLCDSSGRTSGGAGDTQYFGPGTRLTVL.

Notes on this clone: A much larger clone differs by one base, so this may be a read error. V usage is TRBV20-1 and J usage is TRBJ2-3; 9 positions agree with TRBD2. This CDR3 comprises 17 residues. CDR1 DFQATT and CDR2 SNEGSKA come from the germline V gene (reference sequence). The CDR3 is CSSRQRGATPSTDTQYF. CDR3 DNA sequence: TGCAGTTCTAGGCAGCGGGGGGCGACACCTAGCACAGATACGCAGTATTTT.